Listed here is a single T cell receptor (beta chain). Participant ages covered about 18 to 89 years across 20 to 25 US areas. Categorization into cohorts depended on clinical history that participants reported. Within 2 weeks before study entry, exposed participants met a COVID-19 case. This table comes from immunoSEQ multiplex PCR, and its TCRdb copy is limited to in-frame clones, with some not included. The sample gives roughly 240,000 clones, just under 90% of which show up once; around 0.87% is in the top ten. These data originate in a study of blood T cell repertoires in COVID-19. Looking at the study overall: From T cells, B-cell-depleted T cells, or PBMCs came the material, which was cDNA or gDNA.

The sequence was obtained from a man in his forties or fifties who had been exposed to COVID-19. Sequencing was carried out using PBMCs or T cells enriched from blood (not recorded which).

CDR3 DNA: TGTGCCAGCAGTGAATTGTCCCCTGGCCAGCCCCAGCATTTT. The encoded protein is CASSELSPGQPQHF. The chain has TRBV6-1 and TRBJ1-5; D is unresolved. With 2 bases removed from V and 7 bases from J, the gap between germline ends came to 12 bases. Per germline, CDR1 MNHNS and CDR2 SASEGT. The CDR3 totals 14 residues.